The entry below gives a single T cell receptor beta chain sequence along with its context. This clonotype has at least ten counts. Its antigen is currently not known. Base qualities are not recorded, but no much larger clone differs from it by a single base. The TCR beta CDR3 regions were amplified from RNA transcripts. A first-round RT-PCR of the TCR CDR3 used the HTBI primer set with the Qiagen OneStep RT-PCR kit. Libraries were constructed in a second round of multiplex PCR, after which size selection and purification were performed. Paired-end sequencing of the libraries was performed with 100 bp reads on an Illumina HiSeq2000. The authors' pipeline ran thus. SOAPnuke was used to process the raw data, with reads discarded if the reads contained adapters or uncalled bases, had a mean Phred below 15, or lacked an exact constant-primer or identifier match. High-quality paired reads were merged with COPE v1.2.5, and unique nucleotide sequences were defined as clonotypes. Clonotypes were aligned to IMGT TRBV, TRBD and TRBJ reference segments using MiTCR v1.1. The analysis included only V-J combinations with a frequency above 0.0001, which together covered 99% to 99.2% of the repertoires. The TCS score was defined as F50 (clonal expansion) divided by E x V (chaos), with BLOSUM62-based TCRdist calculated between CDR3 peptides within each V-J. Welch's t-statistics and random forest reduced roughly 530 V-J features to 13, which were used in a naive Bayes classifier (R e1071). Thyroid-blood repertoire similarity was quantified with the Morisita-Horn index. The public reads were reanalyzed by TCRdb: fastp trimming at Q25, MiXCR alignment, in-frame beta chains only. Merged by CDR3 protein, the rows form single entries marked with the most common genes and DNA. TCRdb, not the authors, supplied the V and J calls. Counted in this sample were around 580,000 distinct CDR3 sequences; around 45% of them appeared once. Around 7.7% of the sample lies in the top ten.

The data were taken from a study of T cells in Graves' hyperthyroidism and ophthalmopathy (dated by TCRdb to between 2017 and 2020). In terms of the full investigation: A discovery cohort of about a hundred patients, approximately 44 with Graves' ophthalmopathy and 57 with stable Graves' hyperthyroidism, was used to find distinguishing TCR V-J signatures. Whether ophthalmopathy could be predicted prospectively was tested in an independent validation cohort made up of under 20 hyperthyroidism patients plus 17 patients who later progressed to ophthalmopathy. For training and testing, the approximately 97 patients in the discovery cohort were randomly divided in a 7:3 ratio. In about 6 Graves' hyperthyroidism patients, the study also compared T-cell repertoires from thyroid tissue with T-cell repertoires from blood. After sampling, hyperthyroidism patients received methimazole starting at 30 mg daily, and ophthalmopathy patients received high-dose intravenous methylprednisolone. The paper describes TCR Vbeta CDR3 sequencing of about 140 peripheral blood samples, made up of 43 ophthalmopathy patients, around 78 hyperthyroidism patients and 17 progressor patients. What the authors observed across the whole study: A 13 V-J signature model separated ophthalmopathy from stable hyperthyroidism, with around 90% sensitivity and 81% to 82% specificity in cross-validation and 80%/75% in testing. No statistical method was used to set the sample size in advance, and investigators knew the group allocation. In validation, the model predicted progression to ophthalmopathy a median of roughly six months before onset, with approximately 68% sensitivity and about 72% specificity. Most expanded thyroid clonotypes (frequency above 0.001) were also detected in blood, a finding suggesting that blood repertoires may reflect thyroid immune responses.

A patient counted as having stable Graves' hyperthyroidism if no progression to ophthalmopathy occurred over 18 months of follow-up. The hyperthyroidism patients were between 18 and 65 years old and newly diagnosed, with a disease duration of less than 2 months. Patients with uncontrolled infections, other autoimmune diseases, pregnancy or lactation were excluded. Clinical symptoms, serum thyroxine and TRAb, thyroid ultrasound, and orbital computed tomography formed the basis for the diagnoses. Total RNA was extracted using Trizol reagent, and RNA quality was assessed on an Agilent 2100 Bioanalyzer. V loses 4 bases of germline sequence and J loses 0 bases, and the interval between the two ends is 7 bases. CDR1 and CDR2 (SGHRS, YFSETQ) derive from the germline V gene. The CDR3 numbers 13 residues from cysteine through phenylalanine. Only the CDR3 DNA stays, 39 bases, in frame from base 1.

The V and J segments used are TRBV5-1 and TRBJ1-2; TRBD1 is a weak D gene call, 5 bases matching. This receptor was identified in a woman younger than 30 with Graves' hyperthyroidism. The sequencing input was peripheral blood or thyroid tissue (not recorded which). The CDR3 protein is CASSLTANYGYTF. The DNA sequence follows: TGCGCCAGCAGCCTGACAGCTAACTATGGCTACACCTTC.